The 16 T cell receptor beta chains below were found in one sample sequenced in a study of cytomegalovirus exposure and HLA in healthy donors. PCR employed 60 Vbeta and 13 Jbeta primers. Generated by immunoSEQ multiplex PCR, the TCRdb table keeps only in-frame clones and is missing some. This table has some 91,000 clones, over 75% appearing once. The sample consisted of PBMCs. The receptors stem from a man aged 40-50 years in good health and CMV-seronegative.

The genes are TRBV25-1 and TRBJ2-1, with TRBD1 identical over 10 bases. Germline CDR1 MGHDK, CDR2 SYGVNS. The CDR3 contains 15 residues. Germline trimming cut 7 bases from V and 4 bases from J; bases unmatched to any gene: 7. The CDR3 bases are TGTGCCAGCAATACCGGGACAGGGGCGTACAATGAGCAGTTCTTC. Translating gives CASNTGTGAYNEQFF.

A few counts support this clone. The V gene is TRBV11-3, the J gene TRBJ2-7, with TRBD1 matching over 8 bases. V trimming: 5 bases; J trimming: 3 bases; junction bases outside the gene matches: 15. The CDR3 is made up of 17 amino acids. Germline V CDR1 and CDR2: SGHNT, YENEEA. The DNA for the CDR3 is TGTGCCAGCAGCAAAACAGGGGGGAGTTCCTGGCTCTACGAGCAGTACTTC. This translates into CASSKTGGSSWLYEQYF. Full variable domain (outside the CDR3, taken from reference TRBV11-3 and TRBJ2-7): EAGVVQSPRYKIIEKKQPVAFWCNPISGHNTLYWYLQNLGQGPELLIRYENEEAVDDSQLPKDRFSAERLKGVDSTLKIQPAELGDSAVYLCASSKTGGSSWLYEQYFGPGTRLTVT.

The chain employs TRBV5-1 and TRBJ2-3; D unresolved. This CDR3 is 13 amino acids long. Between the trimmed V and J ends, which lost 1 base and 4 bases, there was a span of 7 bases. Germline values: CDR1 SGHRS, CDR2 YFSETQ. CDR3 coding DNA: TGCGCCAGCAGCTTGCCCCGGGCAGATACGCAGTATTTT. Translating it yields CASSLPRADTQYF.

V usage is TRBV5-6 and J usage is TRBJ1-5; 9 nucleotides line up with TRBD1. Germline V gives CDR1 SGHDT, CDR2 YYEEEE. This CDR3 spans 16 amino acids. V lost 1 base to trimming and J lost 3 bases; unmatched junction nucleotides: 5. CDR3 sequence (DNA): TGTGCCAGCAGCTTGAAGGGACAGGGAGACAATCAGCCCCAGCATTTT. This sequence encodes CASSLKGQGDNQPQHF.

The chain links TRBV9 to TRBJ2-1; D may be TRBD2 (6 bases). CDR3 length: 15 amino acids. Per the germline V gene, CDR1 is SGDLS and CDR2 is YYNGEE. V was clipped by 0 bases and J by 4 bases, with 11 bases between them. CDR3 nucleotides: TGTGCCAGCAGCGTAGACGGGGGAAATTACAATGAGCAGTTCTTC. Protein product: CASSVDGGNYNEQFF.

The chain combines TRBV7-6 with TRBJ2-2; maybe TRBD2 (6 bases). The germline V gene has CDR1 SGHVS and CDR2 FNYEAQ. The CDR3 covers 16 residues. The germline V and J ends were trimmed by 5 bases and 0 bases, with 13 bases remaining between them. The CDR3 bases are TGTGCCAGCAGCCCCAGGACTACCCCGAACACCGGGGAGCTGTTTTTT. Translation gives CASSPRTTPNTGELFF.

This sequence joins TRBV5-1 and TRBJ2-7; TRBD1 matches at 8 bases. Trimming at V came to 5 bases and at J to 0 bases, leaving 7 bases not matched to a gene. CDR3 length: 15 residues. CDR1 and CDR2 (germline): SGHRS, YFSETQ. The CDR3 protein is CASSSSGTGSYEQYF. CDR3 DNA sequence: TGCGCCAGCAGTTCGTCCGGGACAGGCTCCTACGAGCAGTACTTC. Variable domain in full (rest from reference TRBV5-1 and TRBJ2-7): KAGVTQTPRYLIKTRGQQVTLSCSPISGHRSVSWYQQTPGQGLQFLFEYFSETQRNKGNFPGRFSGRQFSNSRSEMNVSTLELGDSALYLCASSSSGTGSYEQYFGPGTRLTVT.

The chain couples TRBV2 to TRBJ2-1; D might be TRBD2 (5 bases). The V gene lost 4 bases and the J gene lost 0 bases, with 10 bases spanning the gap. The CDR3 extends over 15 amino acids. Germline values: CDR1 SNHLY, CDR2 FYNNEI. For the CDR3, the DNA is TGTGCCAGCAGTGTGGACTGGAGCTCCTACAATGAGCAGTTCTTC. It translates to CASSVDWSSYNEQFF.

The chain recombines TRBV18 with TRBJ2-5; 10 bases agree with TRBD1. The CDR3 covers 14 residues. Germline V lookup: CDR1 KGHSH, CDR2 LQKENI. V shed 5 bases and J 1 base; nucleotides not matched to a gene: 1. CDR3 DNA: TGTGCCAGCTCAGACAGGGGGCTCCAAGAGACCCAGTACTTC. Translation: CASSDRGLQETQYF.

The chain employs TRBV28 and TRBJ1-3; a possible D gene is TRBD1 (5 bases). The CDR3 extends over 15 amino acids. V lost 7 bases and J 0 bases, leaving 13 bases between the germline ends. Germline CDR1 and CDR2: MDHEN and SYDVKM. This CDR3 reads CASTEGRSSGNTIYF. CDR3 bases: TGTGCCAGCACGGAGGGACGTAGCTCTGGAAACACCATATATTTT.

As concerns this clone: One end of the junction varies from germline; a read error may be responsible. The chain has TRBV7-7 and TRBJ2-5; TRBD1 matches 10 bases. The CDR3 has 15 residues. CDR1 is SSHAT and CDR2 is FNYEAQ in the germline V gene (reference sequence). The DNA of the CDR3 is TGTGCTAGCAGCTCCGGGTTGGGACAGGGGAGGACCCAGTACTTC. It is translated as CASSSGLGQGRTQYF.

The chain is built from TRBV28 and TRBJ1-1; D may be TRBD1 (5 bases). Between the trimmed V and J ends, which lost 3 bases and 0 bases, there was a span of 17 bases. Per germline, CDR1 MDHEN and CDR2 SYDVKM. This CDR3 region has 17 residues. CDR3 in DNA: TGTGCCAGCAGTTTCCTTCACACACAGGACCTGAACACTGAAGCTTTCTTT. Translating it yields CASSFLHTQDLNTEAFF. Looking up the rest from reference TRBV28 and TRBJ1-1 gives the full variable domain: DVKVTQSSRYLVKRTGEKVFLECVQDMDHENMFWYRQDPGLGLRLIYFSYDVKMKEKGDIPEGYSVSREKKERFSLILESASTNQTSMYLCASSFLHTQDLNTEAFFGQGTRLTVV.

This clone was counted a single time. The chain carries TRBV30 and TRBJ2-5; 13 bases are a match to TRBD2. The CDR3 totals 15 residues. The V segment lost 3 bases and the J segment 5 bases; nucleotides outside the gene matches: 6. From germline, CDR1 is GTSNPN and CDR2 SVGIG (reference sequence). The CDR3 region is CAWRGGLAGRETQYF. The CDR3 nucleotides read TGTGCCTGGAGGGGGGGACTAGCGGGGCGGGAGACCCAGTACTTC.

This chain links TRBV28 with TRBJ2-7; 7 bases align to TRBD1. Germline lookup yields CDR1 MDHEN and CDR2 SYDVKM. V shed 2 bases, J shed 3 bases, and the junction held 7 bases outside the gene matches. The CDR3 consists of 15 residues. CDR3 nucleotide sequence: TGTGCCAGCAGTTTAGCGACAGGGCCCAGCTACGAGCAGTACTTC. Residues: CASSLATGPSYEQYF.

V and J are TRBV11-2 and TRBJ1-6; D gene ambiguous. This CDR3 is built from 14 residues. Trimming shortened V by 4 bases and J by 3 bases, and 7 bases separated the two germline ends. Germline V gene data show CDR1 as SGHAT and CDR2 as FQNNGV. The chain's CDR3 is CASSSRDYNSPLHF. The CDR3 DNA is TGTGCCAGCAGCTCCCGGGACTATAATTCACCCCTCCACTTT.

The chain joins TRBV5-4 to TRBJ2-2; 11 bases are a match to TRBD2. Trimming removed 4 bases from V and 1 base from J; junction bases left unmatched: 3. The germline V gene has CDR1 SGHNT and CDR2 YYREEE (reference sequence). The CDR3 loop spans 16 amino acids. DNA for the CDR3: TGTGCCAGCAGCGCCGGGACTAGCGGGAACACCGGGGAGCTGTTTTTT. Translation: CASSAGTSGNTGELFF.